The 20 T cell receptor beta chains below come from one sample, sequenced in a study of cytomegalovirus exposure and HLA in healthy donors. The primer mix had 60 Vbeta and 13 Jbeta primers. Only in-frame clones appear in the TCRdb table, and some are missing; sequencing was by immunoSEQ multiplex PCR. In the table there are under 200,000 clones, 12% of which are singletons. Source material: PBMCs. The receptors originated from a man between 45 and 60 years old in good health and CMV-seropositive.

The chain couples TRBV2 to TRBJ1-1; tentatively, D is TRBD1 (5 bases). The germline V gene has CDR1 SNHLY and CDR2 FYNNEI. The CDR3 is made up of 14 amino acids. With 2 bases removed from V and 3 bases from J, the gap between germline ends came to 10 bases. The CDR3 DNA sequence: TGTGCCAGCAGTGAACGGGCAGGGTACACTGAAGCTTTCTTT. Protein product: CASSERAGYTEAFF.

V gene TRBV25-1 combines with J gene TRBJ1-4; D may be TRBD1 (5 bases). Trimming stripped 6 bases from V and 4 bases from J, with 15 bases between. The CDR3 contains 15 residues. Germline-derived CDR1 and CDR2 are MGHDK and SYGVNS. The CDR3 bases are TGTGCCAGCAGACCCCTCGGGGGGAATAATGAAAAACTGTTTTTT. As protein: CASRPLGGNNEKLFF.

V and J are TRBV5-6 and TRBJ2-7; the D is unclear. Germline CDR1 and CDR2: SGHDT and YYEEEE. V was trimmed by 3 bases and J by 0 bases, leaving 4 bases between them. The CDR3 has 12 residues. The CDR3 DNA reads TGTGCCAGCAGCTCTAACTCCTACGAGCAGTACTTC. Amino acids: CASSSNSYEQYF.

This clone was counted only a few times. This chain links TRBV2 with TRBJ1-5; D is possibly TRBD1 (6 bases). Germline V gene lookup returns CDR1 SNHLY and CDR2 FYNNEI. V dropped 4 bases and J dropped 3 bases, with 13 bases sitting between them. This CDR3 spans 15 amino acids. The CDR3 spells CASSVRGKDNQPQHF. CDR3 coding DNA: TGTGCCAGCAGTGTTAGGGGGAAGGACAATCAGCCCCAGCATTTT.

This clone was seen only a few times. The V gene is TRBV6-1, the J gene TRBJ1-3, with TRBD1 as a possible D gene (6 bases). The CDR3 is made up of 15 amino acids. The ends were cut back, 7 bases at V and 2 bases at J, with 15 bases in the middle. CDR1 is MNHNS and CDR2 is SASEGT in the germline V gene. CDR3 DNA: TGTGCCAGCATCGGGGCGGACAGTCCTGGAAACACCATATATTTT. Protein product: CASIGADSPGNTIYF.

The chain carries TRBV5-5 and TRBJ1-4, with D possibly being TRBD1 (5 bases). This CDR3 spans 14 amino acids. V lost 7 bases and J lost 8, with 18 bases in between. From germline, CDR1 is SGHKS and CDR2 YYEKEE (reference sequence). The CDR3 DNA follows: TGTGCCAGCGGGGCGGTGGGGGGACTGGAAAAACTGTTTTTT. Its protein is CASGAVGGLEKLFF.

In this sample, this clone turned up a few times. This sequence joins TRBV6-5 and TRBJ1-1; D might be TRBD1 (6 bases). Germline V gene data show CDR1 as MNHEY and CDR2 as SVGAGI. The CDR3 sequence is 15 residues long. V lost 0 bases, J lost 4 bases, and 12 bases lay in between. CDR3 sequence (DNA): TGTGCCAGCAGTTACTCACAGGGCATAGGCACTGAAGCTTTCTTT. Its protein product is CASSYSQGIGTEAFF.

The table lists this clone with a few counts. V gene TRBV19 combines with J gene TRBJ2-1; D is perhaps TRBD2 (6 bases). CDR1 and CDR2 from the germline V gene are LNHDA and SQIVND (reference sequence). V shed 5 bases and J shed 7 bases, with 15 bases lying between them. There are 14 residues in the CDR3. The DNA of the CDR3 is TGTGCCAGTAGTTCGTCCCTCGGGAGAAATGAGCAGTTCTTC. This encodes CASSSSLGRNEQFF.

A few counts support this clone. The chain joins TRBV29-1 to TRBJ2-2, with D maybe TRBD1 (8 bases). Germline lookup yields CDR1 SQVTM and CDR2 ANQGSEA. Trimming left V 4 bases short and J 4 bases short, with 22 bases between. The CDR3 runs to 17 residues. The DNA of the CDR3 is TGCAGCGTTGGACAGGGGCTAGCGGTTGGAGGCACCGGGGAGCTGTTTTTT. Translated, it gives CSVGQGLAVGGTGELFF.

The CDR3 bases are TGTGCCAGCAGTCGCCGACAGGGGACAGATACGCAGTATTTT. Translated, it gives CASSRRQGTDTQYF. This chain links TRBV6-6 with TRBJ2-3; 8 bases match TRBD1. The germline gives CDR1 MNHNY, CDR2 SVGAGI (reference sequence). V was clipped by 5 bases and J by 3 bases; unmatched bases: 4. The CDR3 sequence is 14 residues long.

This clone came up a few times. V and J are TRBV15 and TRBJ2-7; 7 bases line up with TRBD2. The CDR3 length is 14 residues. Germline V gene data show CDR1 as LNHNV and CDR2 as YYDKDF (reference sequence). CDR3 sequence: CATSRGEGRTERYV. CDR3 DNA: TGTGCCACCAGCAGAGGGGAGGGTCGGACGGAGCGGTACGTC.

Only a few counts were recorded for this clone. V and J are TRBV5-6 and TRBJ1-1; 8 bases line up with TRBD1. The CDR3 contains 16 residues. Trimming took 4 bases from V and 4 from J; bases not matched to a gene: 12. Per germline, CDR1 SGHDT and CDR2 YYEEEE. The CDR3 here is CASSNRRTGLATEAFF. CDR3 sequence (DNA): TGTGCCAGCAGCAACCGGAGGACAGGGCTGGCCACTGAAGCTTTCTTT.

The chain uses TRBV19 and TRBJ1-1; the D is unclear. Germline values: CDR1 LNHDA, CDR2 SQIVND (reference sequence). The CDR3 runs to 13 residues. Trimming removed 2 bases from V and 5 bases from J, with 9 bases in between. The CDR3 region has the DNA TGTGCCAGTAGTATAACGGCCGGGACTGAAGCTTTCTTT. Translating it yields CASSITAGTEAFF. Full variable domain (rest looked up from reference TRBV19 and TRBJ1-1): DGGITQSPKYLFRKEGQNVTLSCEQNLNHDAMYWYRQDPGQGLRLIYYSQIVNDFQKGDIAEGYSVSREKKESFPLTVTSAQKNPTAFYLCASSITAGTEAFFGQGTRLTVV.

This clone came up a few times. The chain has TRBV29-1 and TRBJ1-4; 8 bases match TRBD1. With V trimmed by 7 bases and J by 3 bases, 7 bases remained unmatched. The CDR3 contains 14 residues. In germline, CDR1 is SQVTM, CDR2 ANQGSEA. This CDR3 reads CSAGPTGANEKLFF. CDR3 sequence (DNA): TGCAGCGCGGGGCCGACAGGGGCTAATGAAAAACTGTTTTTT.

V gene TRBV18 combines with J gene TRBJ2-7; D is undetermined. This CDR3 has 13 residues. Trimming left V 3 bases short and J 0 bases short, with 6 bases between. Germline-derived CDR1 and CDR2 are KGHSH and LQKENI. The chain's CDR3 is CASSPKSSYEQYF. CDR3 nucleotide sequence: TGTGCCAGCTCACCTAAGAGCTCCTACGAGCAGTACTTC.

This clone was seen a few times. V and J are TRBV7-9 and TRBJ2-3; 11 bases map to TRBD2. The CDR3 runs 19 residues. Per the germline V gene, CDR1 is SEHNR and CDR2 is FQNEAQ (reference sequence). With 5 bases clipped from V and 0 bases from J, the junction kept 13 bases outside the gene matches. The CDR3 protein is CASSQPVGSGGASTDTQYF. As DNA, the CDR3 is TGTGCCAGCAGCCAACCTGTAGGTAGCGGGGGGGCTAGCACAGATACGCAGTATTTT.

V gene TRBV5-1 combines with J gene TRBJ2-1, with 9 bases fitting TRBD1. CDR1 and CDR2 from the germline V gene are SGHRS and YFSETQ. J was trimmed by 4 bases and V by 4 bases; bases with no gene match: 9. The CDR3 is 16 residues long. In nucleotides, the CDR3 is TGCGCCAGCAGCCCCTCTCCCGGGACAGGGTACAATGAGCAGTTCTTC. This encodes CASSPSPGTGYNEQFF.

J is TRBJ2-1 and V is TRBV9; unclear D gene. Trimming took 0 bases from V and 9 from J, leaving 7 bases between them. Per the germline V gene, CDR1 is SGDLS and CDR2 is YYNGEE. The length of the CDR3 is 12 residues. The CDR3 spells CASSVEEREQFF. CDR3 DNA: TGTGCCAGCAGCGTAGAGGAGCGTGAGCAGTTCTTC.

J is TRBJ2-5 and V is TRBV15, with 13 bases that match TRBD2. CDR1 LNHNV and CDR2 YYDKDF come from the germline V gene (reference sequence). V lost 3 bases, J lost 1 base, and 2 bases stayed unmatched. The CDR3 covers 16 residues. The CDR3 DNA sequence: TGTGCCACCAGCAGGACTAGCGGGGGGCTCCAAGAGACCCAGTACTTC. Translating it yields CATSRTSGGLQETQYF.

The genes are TRBV10-3 and TRBJ1-2; 8 nucleotides align to TRBD1. Germline-derived CDR1 and CDR2 are ENHRY and SYGVKD. The CDR3 is made up of 14 amino acids. With 5 bases clipped from V and 3 bases from J, the junction kept 5 bases outside the gene matches. CDR3 sequence (DNA): TGTGCCATCAGTTCAGGGGGCGGGGACTATGGCTACACCTTC. Encoded protein: CAISSGGGDYGYTF.